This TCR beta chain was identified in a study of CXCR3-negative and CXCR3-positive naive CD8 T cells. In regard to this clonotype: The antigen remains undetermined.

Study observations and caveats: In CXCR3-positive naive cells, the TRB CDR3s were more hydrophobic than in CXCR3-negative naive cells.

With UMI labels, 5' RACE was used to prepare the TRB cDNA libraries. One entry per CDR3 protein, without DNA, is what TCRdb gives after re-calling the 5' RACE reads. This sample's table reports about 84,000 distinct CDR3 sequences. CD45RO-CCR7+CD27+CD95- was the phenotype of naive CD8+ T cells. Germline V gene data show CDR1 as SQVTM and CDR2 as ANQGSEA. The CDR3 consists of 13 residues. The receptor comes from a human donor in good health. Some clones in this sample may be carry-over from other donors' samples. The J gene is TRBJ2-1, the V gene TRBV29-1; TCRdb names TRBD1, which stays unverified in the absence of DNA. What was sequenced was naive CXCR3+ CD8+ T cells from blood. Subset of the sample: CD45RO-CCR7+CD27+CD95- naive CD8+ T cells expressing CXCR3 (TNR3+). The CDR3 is CSDRELNYNEQFF.